This entry lists 14 T cell receptor beta chains sequenced from one sample in a study of blood T cell repertoires in COVID-19. Data came from immunoSEQ multiplex PCR; TCRdb stores just in-frame clones and leaves some out. The sample holds about 130,000 clones; 81% are singletons and the top ten take about 18%. Sequencing was performed on peripheral blood. These TCRs come from a man between 25 and 39 years old with COVID-19, enrolled during active disease.

The chain couples TRBV7-2 to TRBJ1-2; TRBD1 matches at 7 bases. Germline V gives CDR1 SGHTA, CDR2 FQGNSA. After removal of 5 bases from V and 4 bases from J, the junction contained 10 bases not matched to a gene. This CDR3 region has 15 residues. In nucleotides, the CDR3 is TGTGCCAGCAGCCTAAGACAGGGCCCACTCTATGGCTACACCTTC. This sequence encodes CASSLRQGPLYGYTF.

This clone was seen a handful of times. V usage is TRBV5-4 and J usage is TRBJ1-2, with a tentative D call TRBD1 (5 bases). The germline V gene encodes CDR1 SGHNT and CDR2 YYREEE (reference sequence). The CDR3 covers 13 residues. The ends were cut back, 0 bases at V and 2 bases at J, with 5 bases in the middle. The CDR3 reads CASSLAGNYGYTF. In nucleotides, the CDR3 is TGTGCCAGCAGCTTGGCAGGGAACTATGGCTACACCTTC.

The chain couples TRBV11-3 to TRBJ2-2; 7 nucleotides agree with TRBD1. Germline V gene lookup returns CDR1 SGHNT and CDR2 YENEEA. V lost 2 bases and J lost 3; bases outside the gene matches: 3. This CDR3 spans 15 amino acids. The CDR3 reads CASSLRQGDTGELFF. The DNA for the CDR3 is TGTGCCAGCAGCTTAAGACAGGGCGACACCGGGGAGCTGTTTTTT.

The rearrangement joins TRBV2 to TRBJ2-3; 7 positions agree with TRBD1. Trimming removed 5 bases from V and 2 bases from J; junction bases left unmatched: 7. The germline CDR1 and CDR2 sequences are SNHLY and FYNNEI. This CDR3 comprises 15 residues. This chain's CDR3 is CASSFPGGVTDTQYF. CDR3 in DNA: TGTGCCAGCAGTTTTCCAGGGGGAGTCACAGATACGCAGTATTTT.

This sequence joins TRBV5-1 and TRBJ1-1, with D perhaps matching TRBD1 (6 bases). The germline CDR1 and CDR2 sequences are SGHRS and YFSETQ. V lost 0 bases and J lost 5, with 14 bases in between. The CDR3 covers 15 residues. CDR3 coding DNA: TGCGCCAGCAGCTTGGTACGCAGGGGAGGGACTGAAGCTTTCTTT. It translates to CASSLVRRGGTEAFF.

The rearrangement joins TRBV28 to TRBJ1-5; TRBD1 matches at 10 bases. Germline V gives CDR1 MDHEN, CDR2 SYDVKM. The V and J ends lost 6 bases and 4 bases, in that order; junction bases with no gene match: 6. The CDR3 totals 15 residues. CDR3 bases: TGTGCCAGCAGGGGGACAGGGGAAGGAAATCAGCCCCAGCATTTT. This gives the protein CASRGTGEGNQPQHF.

In its sample, this clone was seen once. The chain links TRBV28 to TRBJ1-5; D remains unclear. Germline V gene data show CDR1 as MDHEN and CDR2 as SYDVKM. V was pared by 3 bases and J by 1 base, with 13 bases between. The CDR3 totals 16 residues. The CDR3 DNA is TGTGCCAGCAGTTTCAAGAGGGTTGGGAGCAATCAGCCCCAGCATTTT. This codes for CASSFKRVGSNQPQHF.

The chain has TRBV4-3 and TRBJ2-7, with 7 bases identical to TRBD1. The junction had 7 bases not matched to a gene; V was cut back by 0 bases and J by 5 bases. This CDR3 has 15 amino acids. Germline assignment: CDR1 LGHNA and CDR2 YSLEER. CDR3 nucleotides: TGCGCCAGCAGCCAAGATGTAGGGGGCTTGGACGAGCAGTACTTC. Its protein product is CASSQDVGGLDEQYF.

This clone has more than one count but fewer than ten. The chain joins TRBV5-4 to TRBJ2-5, with 8 bases identical to TRBD2. The V gene end was trimmed by 0 bases and the J gene end by 4 bases; junction bases not matched to a gene: 11. The CDR3 extends over 17 amino acids. Germline V gives CDR1 SGHNT, CDR2 YYREEE (reference sequence). The CDR3 loop is CASSLEGRGGRGETQYF. The CDR3 region has the DNA TGTGCCAGCAGCTTGGAGGGACGGGGGGGCCGCGGAGAGACCCAGTACTTC.

This sequence joins TRBV6-2 or TRBV6-3 and TRBJ1-2; weak D call: TRBD1 (5 bases). Looked up from germline, CDR1 is MNHEY and CDR2 is SVGEGT. The V gene lost 4 bases and the J gene lost 0 bases, with 15 bases spanning the gap. The CDR3 consists of 16 residues. This CDR3 reads CASSLFGRGTNYGYTF. CDR3 DNA: TGTGCCAGCAGTTTGTTCGGGAGGGGAACTAACTATGGCTACACCTTC.

This sequence joins TRBV9 and TRBJ2-7; possibly TRBD1 for D (6 bases). The CDR3 runs 15 residues. The germline gives CDR1 SGDLS, CDR2 YYNGEE. The germline V and J ends were trimmed by 0 bases and 4 bases, with 14 bases remaining between them. This chain's CDR3 is CASSVAPGDAYEQYF. CDR3 nucleotide sequence: TGTGCCAGCAGCGTAGCCCCAGGGGACGCATACGAGCAGTACTTC.

The chain combines TRBV5-8 with TRBJ2-3, with 8 bases identical to TRBD2. The CDR3 covers 16 residues. V lost 3 bases and J lost 3; bases outside the gene matches: 9. CDR1 SGHTS and CDR2 YDEGEE come from the germline V gene. The CDR3 protein is CASSSPIAGSTDTQYF. The CDR3 DNA reads TGTGCCAGCAGCTCACCCATAGCGGGGTCGACAGATACGCAGTATTTT.

This clone came up once. The chain is built from TRBV19 and TRBJ2-1; 8 bases are shared with TRBD2. Trimming took 8 bases from V and 2 from J; bases not matched to a gene: 14. There are 17 residues in the CDR3. Germline loops: CDR1 LNHDA, CDR2 SQIVND (reference sequence). CDR3 in amino acids: CASRNTLGGVTYNEQFF. The CDR3 bases are TGTGCCAGTCGGAACACCCTCGGGGGGGTGACCTACAATGAGCAGTTCTTC.

This chain links TRBV25-1 with TRBJ2-2; 10 bases match TRBD1. Trimming at V came to 5 bases and at J to 1 base, leaving 10 bases not matched to a gene. This CDR3 has 18 amino acids. Per germline, CDR1 MGHDK and CDR2 SYGVNS. The CDR3: CASSNPRGDRGNTGELFF. CDR3 coding DNA: TGTGCCAGCAGTAACCCTAGGGGGGACAGGGGGAACACCGGGGAGCTGTTTTTT.